A single sample is the source of the 23 T cell receptor beta chains below, sequenced in a study of CD8 T cells in ankylosing spondylitis. Study results and limitations: Apparently characteristic of ankylosing spondylitis blood was a TCR beta motif (eight highly homologous variants).

TCRdb re-analysed the 5' RACE reads in MiXCR, keeping a single row per CDR3 protein. The table lists 500,000 or so distinct CDR3 sequences, less than 6% of them singletons, with around 3.6% in the top ten. These TCRs are of unknown antigen specificity. The sequenced sample consisted of blood, either unsorted or a sorted T cell fraction (not recorded which). All receptors come from a male donor with ankylosing spondylitis.

This clonotype was seen ten or more times. This sequence joins TRBV28 and TRBJ1-1, with no clear D. Trimming took 6 bases from V and 0 from J, leaving 8 bases between them. Germline values: CDR1 MDHEN, CDR2 SYDVKM. This CDR3 has 13 residues. The CDR3 region has the DNA TGTGCCAGCAGATTACAGCTGAACACTGAAGCTTTCTTT. Amino acid sequence: CASRLQLNTEAFF.

CDR3 in DNA: TGTGCCAGCAGCTTGAAGGGCGGCTATGGCTACACCTTC. This codes for CASSLKGGYGYTF. The chain has TRBV5-4 and TRBJ1-2; no clear D gene. V lost 1 base and J lost 4, with 8 bases in between. CDR1 and CDR2 from the germline V gene are SGHNT and YYREEE (reference sequence). CDR3 length: 13 amino acids.

A note on this clonotype: A much larger clone differs by one base, so this may be a read error. V is TRBV9 and J is TRBJ2-2; 8 bases match TRBD2. The germline CDR1 and CDR2 sequences are SGDLS and YYNGEE. This CDR3 comprises 15 residues. The CDR3 DNA is TGTGCCAGCAGCGTAGCGGGACTAGATTCCGGGGAGCCGTTTTTT. As protein: CASSVAGLDSGEPFF.

At least ten counts were recorded for this clonotype. CDR3 region: CASSLDSWRTFF. CDR3 DNA sequence: TGTGCCAGCAGCTTAGACAGCTGGCGGACTTTCTTT. The genes are TRBV7-9 and TRBJ1-1; D gene uncertain. Trimming took 1 base from V and 12 from J, leaving 12 bases between them. Germline V gene sequence: CDR1 SEHNR, CDR2 FQNEAQ (reference sequence). The CDR3 length is 12 residues.

This clonotype showed up just a few times. This chain uses TRBV14 with TRBJ2-1; a weak D match, TRBD2 (6 bases). CDR1 SGHDN and CDR2 FVKESK come from the germline V gene. V was pared by 2 bases and J by 0 bases, with 8 bases between. This CDR3 is built from 15 residues. The CDR3 DNA sequence: TGTGCCAGCAGCCAAAGGCGGGGCTCCTACAATGAGCAGTTCTTC. This codes for CASSQRRGSYNEQFF.

V gene TRBV7-9 combines with J gene TRBJ2-3, with 9 bases that match TRBD2. Per the germline V gene, CDR1 is SEHNR and CDR2 is FQNEAQ (reference sequence). V gave up 0 bases and J gave up 3 bases; unmatched junction bases: 10. CDR3 length equals 18 residues. The CDR3 nucleotides are TGTGCCAGCAGCTTAGCTGTTAGTGGACTAGCGAGAACAGATACGCAGTATTTT. It specifies CASSLAVSGLARTDTQYF.

The chain uses TRBV12-3 or TRBV12-4 and TRBJ2-5; a possible D gene is TRBD2 (5 bases). V shed 0 bases and J shed 7 bases, with 12 bases lying between them. CDR3 length equals 14 residues. The CDR3 coding sequence is TGTGCCAGCAGTTTAGCGGGAGCCCGCAGGACCCAGTACTTC. Protein sequence: CASSLAGARRTQYF.

The chain carries TRBV4-3 and TRBJ2-7, with 10 bases matching TRBD2. This CDR3 has 15 amino acids. CDR1 and CDR2 from the germline V gene are LGHNA and YSLEER. Trimming removed 8 bases from V and 2 bases from J; junction bases left unmatched: 9. The CDR3 bases are TGCGCCAGCGCCGCCGGGACTAGCGCTACCTACGAGCAGTACTTC. Translation gives CASAAGTSATYEQYF.

The chain combines TRBV20-1 with TRBJ2-2; 7 bases align to TRBD1. The CDR3 covers 17 residues. CDR1 and CDR2 (germline): DFQATT, SNEGSKA (reference sequence). Trimming took 2 bases from V and 6 from J; bases not matched to a gene: 15. CDR3 sequence (DNA): TGCAGTGCTAGAAAACAGGGGAAACACTGGTACGCCGGGGAGCTGTTTTTT. Amino acid sequence: CSARKQGKHWYAGELFF.

This clonotype was counted at least ten times. The genes are TRBV15 and TRBJ2-7; 11 nucleotides match TRBD1. Trimming removed 4 bases from V and 7 bases from J; junction bases left unmatched: 9. This CDR3 is built from 15 residues. Germline CDR1 is LNHNV and CDR2 is YYDKDF (reference sequence). CDR3 protein: CATSIRGQGAYEQYF. Here the CDR3 DNA reads TGTGCCACCAGCATCCGTGGACAGGGGGCATATGAGCAGTACTTC.

This clonotype was observed many times. The rearrangement uses TRBV11-2 and TRBJ1-2; D unclear. The CDR3 length is 18 residues. V gave up 5 bases and J gave up 7 bases, with 29 bases separating them. Germline CDR1 and CDR2: SGHAT and FQNNGV. In nucleotides, the CDR3 is TGTGCCAGCAGCCTTGTACCCGCGACACGCCGTGGGCGAGGTGGCTACACCTTC. Translating gives CASSLVPATRRGRGGYTF.

This clonotype was picked up a small number of times. This sequence joins TRBV28 and TRBJ2-5; weak D call: TRBD1 (5 bases). Germline CDR1 is MDHEN and CDR2 is SYDVKM. V lost 4 bases and J lost 4, with 22 bases in between. This CDR3 is built from 17 residues. The CDR3 region is CASSSLSFQGSRETQYF. In nucleotides, the CDR3 is TGTGCCAGCAGTTCACTGAGTTTTCAGGGATCGCGAGAGACCCAGTACTTC.

Of note for this clonotype: Being one base from a much bigger clone, this may be a read error. The chain carries TRBV20-1 and TRBJ2-1, with D tentatively TRBD2 (6 bases). The J call is doubtful: the DNA matches TRBJ2-7 better. The germline V gene encodes CDR1 DFQATT and CDR2 SNEGSKA (reference sequence). This CDR3 has 13 amino acids. For the CDR3, the DNA is TGCAGTGCTAGGCGGGGATCCTACAATGAGCAGTACTTC. Its translation is CSARRGSYNEQYF.

In its sample, this clonotype was seen many times. CDR3 sequence reads: CASSQPREGSNTEAFF. DNA for the CDR3: TGCGCCAGCAGCCAGCCACGGGAGGGATCGAACACTGAAGCTTTCTTT. This rearrangement joins TRBV4-1 to TRBJ1-1; D is undetermined. There are 16 residues in the CDR3. Deletions cut 3 bases from V and 1 base from J, with 15 bases between. CDR1 and CDR2 (germline): MGHRA, YSYEKL.

This clonotype has a count of ten or more. The chain joins TRBV5-1 to TRBJ2-7; 10 nucleotides align to TRBD2. Germline-derived CDR1 and CDR2 are SGHRS and YFSETQ. V was clipped by 0 bases and J by 2 bases; unmatched bases: 8. The CDR3 sequence is 17 residues long. The CDR3 spells CASSLVASGSGTYEQYF. The CDR3 bases are TGCGCCAGCAGCTTGGTAGCTAGCGGGAGTGGGACCTACGAGCAGTACTTC. Variable domain in full (rest from reference TRBV5-1 and TRBJ2-7): KAGVTQTPRYLIKTRGQQVTLSCSPISGHRSVSWYQQTPGQGLQFLFEYFSETQRNKGNFPGRFSGRQFSNSRSEMNVSTLELGDSALYLCASSLVASGSGTYEQYFGPGTRLTVT.

This clonotype was observed many times. The chain links TRBV29-1 to TRBJ2-4; tentatively, D is TRBD2 (6 bases). Germline V gene lookup returns CDR1 SQVTM and CDR2 ANQGSEA. V was cut by 4 bases and J by 2 bases, with 12 bases left in between. This CDR3 region has 14 residues. CDR3 region: CSVVGGSTKNIQYF. The CDR3 nucleotides read TGCAGCGTTGTTGGAGGGTCGACCAAAAACATTCAGTACTTC.

This clonotype appeared many times. The V call is TRBV29-1, the J call TRBJ2-1; TRBD2 is a possible D gene (6 bases). From germline, CDR1 is SQVTM and CDR2 ANQGSEA. This CDR3 has 13 amino acids. Trimming shortened V by 3 bases and J by 7 bases, and 13 bases separated the two germline ends. The CDR3 region is CSVDRGIGNEQFF. CDR3 DNA: TGCAGCGTTGATCGGGGGATCGGAAATGAGCAGTTCTTC.

The table lists this clonotype with many counts. The CDR3 here is CASSDPGQVNTEAFF. CDR3 bases: TGTGCCAGCAGTGACCCCGGACAGGTGAACACTGAAGCTTTCTTT. The chain links TRBV6-2 or TRBV6-3 to TRBJ1-1; TRBD1 aligns across 7 bases. This CDR3 comprises 15 residues. The J segment lost 0 bases and the V segment lost 5 bases, leaving 6 bases of the junction unmatched. Per the germline V gene, CDR1 is MNHEY and CDR2 is SVGEGT.

This clonotype came up many times. The V gene is TRBV12-5, the J gene TRBJ1-5, with D possibly matching TRBD1 (5 bases). Germline CDR1 LGHNT, CDR2 FRNRAP. V lost 4 bases and J 8 bases, leaving 9 bases between the germline ends. The CDR3 is 12 residues long. The CDR3: CASGSGTKPQHF. As DNA, the CDR3 is TGTGCTAGTGGTTCCGGGACGAAGCCCCAGCATTTT.

A remark on this clonotype: The germline gene is not matched at one end of the junction; a read error may be the cause. The chain has TRBV5-5 and TRBJ2-1, with 9 bases identical to TRBD1. The CDR3 length is 13 residues. CDR1 and CDR2 (germline): SGHKS, YYEKEE (reference sequence). In DNA form, the CDR3 reads TGTGCCATCAGCTTGGAGGGACAGGGAGAGCAGTTCTTC. Translation: CAISLEGQGEQFF.

This sequence joins TRBV20-1 and TRBJ1-2, with a possible D match to TRBD1 (6 bases). From germline, CDR1 is DFQATT and CDR2 SNEGSKA (reference sequence). Trimming cost V 5 bases and J 3 bases, with 25 bases left between them. The CDR3 extends over 17 amino acids. CDR3 coding DNA: TGCAGTGCTCCGGTTTCCACAAAACAGGGAGAGTACTATGGCTACACCTTC. Translating it yields CSAPVSTKQGEYYGYTF.

This clonotype was counted between two and nine times. The rearrangement links TRBV7-2 to TRBJ2-7; 8 bases line up with TRBD2. Germline V gene sequence: CDR1 SGHTA, CDR2 FQGNSA. CDR3 length: 17 residues. Unmatched junction bases numbered 10, after V lost 2 bases and J lost 1 base. The CDR3 coding sequence is TGTGCCAGCAGCTTAACCCCCCACAGCGGGGGTTCCTACGAGCAGTACTTC. Translated, it gives CASSLTPHSGGSYEQYF.

This clonotype was seen at least ten times. At one end the junction does not follow the germline gene, possibly because of a read error. The chain couples TRBV4-1 to TRBJ1-1; 8 bases are a match to TRBD1. CDR1 is MGHRA, CDR2 YSYEKL, per germline. There are 13 residues in the CDR3. CDR3 in DNA: TGCGCCAGCAGCCAGGGCAGGGGGCGGGACCGCTCCTTT. Translated, it gives CASSQGRGRDRSF.